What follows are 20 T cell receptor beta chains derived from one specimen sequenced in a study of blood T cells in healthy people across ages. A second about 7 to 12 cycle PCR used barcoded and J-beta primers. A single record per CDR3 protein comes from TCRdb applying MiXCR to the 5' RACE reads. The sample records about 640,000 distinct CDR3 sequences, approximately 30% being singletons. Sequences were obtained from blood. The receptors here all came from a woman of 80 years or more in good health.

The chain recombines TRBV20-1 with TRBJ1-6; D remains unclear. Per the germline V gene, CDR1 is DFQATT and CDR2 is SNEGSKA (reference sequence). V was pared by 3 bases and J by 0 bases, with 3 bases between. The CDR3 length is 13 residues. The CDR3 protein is CSASLSYNSPLHF. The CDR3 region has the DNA TGCAGTGCTAGTCTCTCCTATAATTCACCCCTCCACTTT.

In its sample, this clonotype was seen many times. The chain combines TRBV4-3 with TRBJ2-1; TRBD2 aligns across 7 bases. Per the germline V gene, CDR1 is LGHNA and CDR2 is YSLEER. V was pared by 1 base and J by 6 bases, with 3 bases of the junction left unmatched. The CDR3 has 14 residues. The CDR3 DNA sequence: TGCGCCAGCAGCCAAGTAAGGACTAGCAATGAGCAGTTCTTC. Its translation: CASSQVRTSNEQFF.

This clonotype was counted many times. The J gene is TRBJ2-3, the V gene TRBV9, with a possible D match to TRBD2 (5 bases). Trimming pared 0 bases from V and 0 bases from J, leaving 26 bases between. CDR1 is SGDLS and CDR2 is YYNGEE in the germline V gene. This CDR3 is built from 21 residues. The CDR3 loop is CASSVGARSLGLPSSTDTQYF. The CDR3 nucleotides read TGTGCCAGCAGCGTAGGCGCCCGGAGTCTTGGACTCCCTTCCAGCACAGATACGCAGTATTTT.

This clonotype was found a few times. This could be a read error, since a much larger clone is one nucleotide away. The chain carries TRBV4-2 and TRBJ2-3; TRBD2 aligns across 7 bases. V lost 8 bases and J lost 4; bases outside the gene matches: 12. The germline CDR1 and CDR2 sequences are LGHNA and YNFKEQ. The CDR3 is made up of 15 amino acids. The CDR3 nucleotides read TGTGCCAGCTGGGGGGGATTGGTTAGCGCAGATACGCAGTATTTT. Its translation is CASWGGLVSADTQYF.

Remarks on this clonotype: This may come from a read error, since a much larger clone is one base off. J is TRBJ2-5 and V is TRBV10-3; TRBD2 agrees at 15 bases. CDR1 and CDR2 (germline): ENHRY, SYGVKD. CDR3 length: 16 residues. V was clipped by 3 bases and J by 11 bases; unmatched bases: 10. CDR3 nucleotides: TGTGCCATCAGTGAAGGGACTAGCGGGGGGTTCAATGAGCAGTACTTC. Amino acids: CAISEGTSGGFNEQYF.

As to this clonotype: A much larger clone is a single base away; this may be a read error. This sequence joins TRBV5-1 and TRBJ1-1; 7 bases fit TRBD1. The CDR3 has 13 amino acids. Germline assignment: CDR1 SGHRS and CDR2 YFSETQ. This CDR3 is CATTTGMNTEDFF. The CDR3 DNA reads TGCGCCACCACGACAGGGATGAACACTGAAGATTTCTTT.

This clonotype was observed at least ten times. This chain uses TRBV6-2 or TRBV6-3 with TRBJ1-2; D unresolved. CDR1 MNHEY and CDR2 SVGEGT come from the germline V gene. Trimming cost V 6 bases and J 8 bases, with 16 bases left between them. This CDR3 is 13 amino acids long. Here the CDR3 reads CASREPAIGGYTF. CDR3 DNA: TGTGCCAGCAGGGAACCAGCGATCGGAGGCTACACCTTC.

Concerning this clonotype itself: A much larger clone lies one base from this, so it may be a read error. DNA of the CDR3: TGTGCCTGGAGTCCGTCTATAGGCTGCACCTTC. This codes for CAWSPSIGCTF. V and J are TRBV30 and TRBJ1-2; D ambiguous. CDR1 GTSNPN and CDR2 SVGIG come from the germline V gene (reference sequence). This CDR3 comprises 11 residues.

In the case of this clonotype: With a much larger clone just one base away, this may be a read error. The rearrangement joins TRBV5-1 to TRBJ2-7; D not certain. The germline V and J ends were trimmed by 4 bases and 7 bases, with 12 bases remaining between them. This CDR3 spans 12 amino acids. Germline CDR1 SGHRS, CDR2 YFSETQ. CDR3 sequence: CASSPARDEQYF. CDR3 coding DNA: TGCGCCAGCAGCCCAGCACGCGATGAGCAGTACTTC.

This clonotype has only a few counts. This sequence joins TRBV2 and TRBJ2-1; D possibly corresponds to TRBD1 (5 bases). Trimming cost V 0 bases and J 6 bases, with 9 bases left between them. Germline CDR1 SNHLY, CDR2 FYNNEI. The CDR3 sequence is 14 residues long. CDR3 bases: TGTGCCAGCAGTGAAGCGCAAGGGGTCAATGAGCAGTTCTTC. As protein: CASSEAQGVNEQFF.

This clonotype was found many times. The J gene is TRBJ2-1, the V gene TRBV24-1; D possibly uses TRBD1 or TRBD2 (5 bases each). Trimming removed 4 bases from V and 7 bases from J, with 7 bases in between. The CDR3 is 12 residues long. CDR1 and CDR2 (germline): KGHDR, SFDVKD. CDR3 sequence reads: CATSEWGNEQFF. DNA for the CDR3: TGTGCCACCAGTGAATGGGGGAATGAGCAGTTCTTC.

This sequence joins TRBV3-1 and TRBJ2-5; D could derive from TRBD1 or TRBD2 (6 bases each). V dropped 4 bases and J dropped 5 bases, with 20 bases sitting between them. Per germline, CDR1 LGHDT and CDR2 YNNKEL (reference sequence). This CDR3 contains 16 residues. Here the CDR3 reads CASSRSRAGGAETQYF. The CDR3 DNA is TGTGCCAGCAGCCGATCCCGGGCCGGGGGCGCGGAGACCCAGTACTTC.

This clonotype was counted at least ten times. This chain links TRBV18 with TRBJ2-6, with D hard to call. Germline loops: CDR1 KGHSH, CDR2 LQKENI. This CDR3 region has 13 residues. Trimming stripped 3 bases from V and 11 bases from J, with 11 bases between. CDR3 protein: CASSPQAPYVLTF. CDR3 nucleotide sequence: TGTGCCAGCTCACCCCAGGCCCCGTACGTCCTGACTTTC.

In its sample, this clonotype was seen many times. The CDR3 protein is CASKAGGHNEQFF. DNA of the CDR3: TGTGCCAGCAAAGCGGGGGGGCACAATGAGCAGTTCTTC. The genes are TRBV27 and TRBJ2-1, with 10 bases that match TRBD2. Germline V lookup: CDR1 MNHEY, CDR2 SMNVEV (reference sequence). The J segment lost 5 bases and the V segment lost 7 bases, leaving 2 bases of the junction unmatched. The CDR3 is 13 residues long.

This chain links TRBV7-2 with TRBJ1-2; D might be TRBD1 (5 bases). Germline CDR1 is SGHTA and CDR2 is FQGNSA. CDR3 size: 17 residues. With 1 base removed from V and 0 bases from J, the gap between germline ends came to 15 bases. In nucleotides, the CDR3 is TGTGCCAGCAGCTTAGTGTCTAGTGGGACCTCTAACTATGGCTACACCTTC. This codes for CASSLVSSGTSNYGYTF.

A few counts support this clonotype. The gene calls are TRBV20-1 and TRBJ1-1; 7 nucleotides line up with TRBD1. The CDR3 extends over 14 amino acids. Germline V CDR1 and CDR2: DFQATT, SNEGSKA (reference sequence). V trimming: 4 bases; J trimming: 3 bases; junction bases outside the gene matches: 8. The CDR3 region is CSANSVGGYTEAFF. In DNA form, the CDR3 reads TGCAGTGCTAATTCAGTAGGGGGCTACACTGAAGCTTTCTTT.

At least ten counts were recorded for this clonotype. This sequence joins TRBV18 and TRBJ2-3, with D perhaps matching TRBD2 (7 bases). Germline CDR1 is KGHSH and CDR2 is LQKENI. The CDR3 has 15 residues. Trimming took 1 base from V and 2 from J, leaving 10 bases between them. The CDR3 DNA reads TGTGCCAGCTCACCACTTGGGGGGGCCACAGATACGCAGTATTTT. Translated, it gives CASSPLGGATDTQYF.

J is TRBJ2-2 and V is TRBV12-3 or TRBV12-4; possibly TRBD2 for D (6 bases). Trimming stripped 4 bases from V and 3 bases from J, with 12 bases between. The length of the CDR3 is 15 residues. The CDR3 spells CASSSLRGDTGELFF. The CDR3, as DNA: TGTGCCAGCAGTTCATTGCGGGGCGACACCGGGGAGCTGTTTTTT.

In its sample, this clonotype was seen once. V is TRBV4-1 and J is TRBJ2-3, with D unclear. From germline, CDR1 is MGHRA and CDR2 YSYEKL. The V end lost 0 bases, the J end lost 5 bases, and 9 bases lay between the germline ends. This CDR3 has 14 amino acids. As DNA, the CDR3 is TGCGCCAGCAGCCAAGAGGCGAAAGGAGATACGCAGTATTTT. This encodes CASSQEAKGDTQYF.

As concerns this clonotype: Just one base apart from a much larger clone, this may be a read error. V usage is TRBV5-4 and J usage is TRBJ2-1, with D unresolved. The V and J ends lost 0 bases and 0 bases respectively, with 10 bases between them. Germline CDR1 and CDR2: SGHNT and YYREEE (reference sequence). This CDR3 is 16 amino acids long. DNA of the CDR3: TGTGCCAGCAGCTTGGGTGGGCCTAGCTCCTACAATGAGCAGTTCTTC. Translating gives CASSLGGPSSYNEQFF. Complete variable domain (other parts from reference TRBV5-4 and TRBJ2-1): ETGVTQSPTHLIKTRGQQVTLRCSSQSGHNTVSWYQQALGQGPQFIFQYYREEENGRGNFPPRFSGLQFPNYSSELNVNALELDDSALYLCASSLGGPSSYNEQFFGPGTRLTVL.